This T cell receptor beta chain was sequenced during a study of immune heterogeneity within non-small cell lung tumors. A remark on this clonotype: A much larger clone differs from this one at a single base, so this may be a read error.

Template input was genomic DNA from bulk tumor (around 600 ng per sample). Several biopsies per primary tumor, spaced far apart, were taken during surgery. Their non-small cell lung cancer was newly diagnosed and untreated, and the patients underwent curative surgery. CDR3 length: 14 amino acids. Germline values: CDR1 SNHLY, CDR2 FYNNEI. Between the trimmed V and J ends, which lost 6 bases and 5 bases, there was a span of 11 bases. Multiplex PCR was performed with 32 V and 13 J primers, and it amplified TCR beta CDR3. TCRdb itself ran the multiplex PCR reads through MiXCR, one entry per CDR3 protein. The sample records over 10,000 distinct CDR3 sequences, around 21% being singletons.

The chain carries TRBV2 and TRBJ1-6; D is uncertain. The sequencing input was lung tumor tissue. The receptor comes from a man aged 55 to 69 with non-small cell lung cancer. The DNA for the CDR3 is TGTGCCAGCAGCGCCACGGGAAATAATTCACCCCTCCACTTT. Translated: CASSATGNNSPLHF.